The present TCR beta chain was sequenced within a study of neoadjuvant anti-PD-1 for oral cavity cancer. Study-level background: Patients without progression received a fourth nivolumab dose around day 43, then surgical resection on days 50-56.

Comments on this clone: Its cognate antigen is unknown.

Data came from immunoSEQ multiplex PCR; TCRdb stores just in-frame clones and leaves some out. The sample includes around 70,000 clones, 80% to 90% seen only once; the top ten take approximately 3.6%. Germline values: CDR1 KGHSH, CDR2 LQKENI. V lost 2 bases, J lost 1 base, and 6 bases lay in between. The length of the CDR3 is 13 residues. As to time point: after neoadjuvant nivolumab, at surgical resection. Study results and limitations: Higher pretreatment blood Treg/Th17 ratios correlated with higher pretreatment blood and lower post-treatment tumor TCRbeta clonality.

The source is a person between 40 and 85 years old with oral cavity squamous cell carcinoma. J is TRBJ2-7 and V is TRBV18; D remains unclear. The sample here was PBMCs, taken after nivolumab (anti-PD-1) treatment. CDR3 protein: CASSPGLSYEQYF. CDR3 coding DNA: TGTGCCAGCTCACCAGGGTTGTCCTACGAGCAGTACTTC.